Reported below is one T cell receptor (beta chain). It has no known antigen specificity. No much larger clonotype is one base removed from it; base qualities were not supplied. The meaning of the sample's treatment or condition label: in vitro stimulation with specific CMV peptide epitopes to enrich CMV-specific T cells. The data were taken from a study of T cell repertoires in cytomegalovirus infection (dated by TCRdb to the late 2010s). As for the study more broadly: Recently identified HLA-C-restricted CMV epitopes, whose presentation resists viral immunomodulation, were targeted by peptide stimulations together with well-studied HLA-B-restricted epitopes. The HLA type of each donor mattered for the analysis, because public TCR beta signatures pointed to carriage of CMV infection along with the matching HLA type. What the work shows at the level of the full study, not this receptor alone: In both this cohort and an independent roughly 360-donor cohort, the cumulative frequency of public TCR beta family members distinguished carriers of CMV infection plus the relevant HLA type. The ex vivo response was dominated by HLA-C-restricted CMV-specific TCR beta clonotypes, which also provided the single most frequent clonotype in two of eight donors.

CDR3 length: 14 amino acids, cysteine to phenylalanine. Solely the CDR3 DNA is kept, with 42 bases framed from the first base. Trimming accounts for 5 bases at V and 6 bases at J, while the number of junction bases matched to no gene is 6. Sequenced using an Illumina HiSeq 1500. TCRdb itself trimmed the public reads at Q25 with fastp, ran MiXCR and retained productive beta chains. Every entry covers one CDR3 protein and lists the most common genes and DNA from its rows. In this sample the table shows hundreds of thousands of distinct CDR3 sequences, 33% of which occur a single time. The top ten clonotypes cover roughly 18% of the sample.

The receptor chain draws on TRBV12-3 or TRBV12-4 and TRBJ2-7, and 11 bases in between align with TRBD1. This sample comprised cultured PBMCs, obtained from culture after CMV antigen stimulation. The sequence derives from a human donor in good health (CMV status not recorded). Some clones in this sample may be carry-over from other donors' samples. The sequenced DNA is TGTGCCAGCAGTCGGGACAGGGGGGCGTCCGAGCAGTACTTC. Translated, this is CASSRDRGASEQYF.